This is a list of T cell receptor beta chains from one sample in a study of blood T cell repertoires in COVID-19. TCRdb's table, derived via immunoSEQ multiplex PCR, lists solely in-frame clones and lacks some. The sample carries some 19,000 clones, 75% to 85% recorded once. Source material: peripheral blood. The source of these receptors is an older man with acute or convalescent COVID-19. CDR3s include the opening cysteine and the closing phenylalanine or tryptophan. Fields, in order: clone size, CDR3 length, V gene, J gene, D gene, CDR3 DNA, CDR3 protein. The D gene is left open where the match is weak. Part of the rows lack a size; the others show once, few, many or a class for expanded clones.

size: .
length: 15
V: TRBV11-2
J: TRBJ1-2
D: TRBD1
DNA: TGTGCCAGCAGCTTACAGGGGGCGAACGACTATGGCTACACCTTC
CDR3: CASSLQGANDYGYTF

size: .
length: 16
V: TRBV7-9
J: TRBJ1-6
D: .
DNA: TGTGCCAGCAGCTTATTGGGGGGGCCCACCAATTCACCCCTCCACTTT
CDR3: CASSLLGGPTNSPLHF

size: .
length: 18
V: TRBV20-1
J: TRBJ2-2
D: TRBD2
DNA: TGCAGTGCTAGTCCCGGTCGTAGCGGGGGACGTAACACCGGGGAGCTGTTTTTT
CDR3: CSASPGRSGGRNTGELFF

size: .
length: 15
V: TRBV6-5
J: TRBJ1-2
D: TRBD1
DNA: TGTGCCAGCAGTCCGACAGGGGGGATTAACTATGGCTACACCTTC
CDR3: CASSPTGGINYGYTF

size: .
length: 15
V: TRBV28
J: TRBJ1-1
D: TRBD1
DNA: TGTGCCAGCAGCCCGGGACAGGTGATGAACACTGAAGCTTTCTTT
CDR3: CASSPGQVMNTEAFF

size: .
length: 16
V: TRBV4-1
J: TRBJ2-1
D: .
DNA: TGCGCCAGCAGCCAACCGGACAGAATTCCCTACAATGAGCAGTTCTTC
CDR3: CASSQPDRIPYNEQFF

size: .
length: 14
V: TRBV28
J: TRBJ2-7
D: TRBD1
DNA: TGTGCCAGCAGTACCGGGACAGGGACCTACGAGCAGTACTTC
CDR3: CASSTGTGTYEQYF

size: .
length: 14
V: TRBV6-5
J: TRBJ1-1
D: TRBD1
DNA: TGTGCCAGCAGTACCCTACAGGGGGGCACTGAAGCTTTCTTT
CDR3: CASSTLQGGTEAFF

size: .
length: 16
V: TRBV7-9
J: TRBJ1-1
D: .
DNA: TGTGCCAGCAGCTCGCCGGACAGAACTATGAACACTGAAGCTTTCTTT
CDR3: CASSSPDRTMNTEAFF

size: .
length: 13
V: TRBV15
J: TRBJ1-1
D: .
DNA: TGTGCCACCAGCAAGAACGCCAACGGAGGAGCTTTCTTT
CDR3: CATSKNANGGAFF

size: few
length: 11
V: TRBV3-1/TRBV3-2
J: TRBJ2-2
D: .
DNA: TGTGCCAGCGCGCACACCGGGGAGCTGTTTTTT
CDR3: CASAHTGELFF

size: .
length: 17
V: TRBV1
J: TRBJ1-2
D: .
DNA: TGCACCAGCAGCCAACAGGGGCGACCATTAATTAACTATGGCTACACCTTC
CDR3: CTSSQQGRPLINYGYTF

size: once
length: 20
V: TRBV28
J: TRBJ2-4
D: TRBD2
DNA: TGTGCCAGCAGCCCGTTTCAGGGTAGCGGGGGGCGCGGCGACAAAAACATTCAGTACTTC
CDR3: CASSPFQGSGGRGDKNIQYF

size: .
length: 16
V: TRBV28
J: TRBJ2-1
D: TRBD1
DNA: TGTGCCAGCAGTTTTCCCGGGACAGGTTCCTACAATGAGCAGTTCTTC
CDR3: CASSFPGTGSYNEQFF

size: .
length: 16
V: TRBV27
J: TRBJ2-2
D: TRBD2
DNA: TGTGCCAGCAGTCCGCGACTAGCGGCGAACACCGGGGAGCTGTTTTTT
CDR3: CASSPRLAANTGELFF

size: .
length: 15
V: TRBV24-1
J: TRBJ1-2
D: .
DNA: TGTGCCACCAGTGATCCGGGGACACCTAACTATGGCTACACCTTC
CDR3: CATSDPGTPNYGYTF

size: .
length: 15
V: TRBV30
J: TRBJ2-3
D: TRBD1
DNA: TGTGCCTGGAGTGTACAGGGGGCCAGCACAGATACGCAGTATTTT
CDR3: CAWSVQGASTDTQYF

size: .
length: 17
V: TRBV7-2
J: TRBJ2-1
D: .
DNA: TGTGCCAGCAGCCCCCAAAGTGGGGGGGGCCCGATGGATGAGCAGTTCTTC
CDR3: CASSPQSGGGPMDEQFF

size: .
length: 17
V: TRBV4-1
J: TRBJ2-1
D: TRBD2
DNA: TGCGCCAGCAGCCAAGGAACTGGAAGCGGGGCATACAATGAGCAGTTCTTC
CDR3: CASSQGTGSGAYNEQFF

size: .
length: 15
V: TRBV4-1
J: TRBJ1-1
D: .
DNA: TGCGCCAGCAGCCAGAGTCCCGACAGAAACACTGAAGCTTTCTTT
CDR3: CASSQSPDRNTEAFF

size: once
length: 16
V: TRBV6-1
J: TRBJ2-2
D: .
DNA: TGTGCCAGCAGTGTACATGCTAGACGGTTAACCGGGGAGCTGTTTTTT
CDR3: CASSVHARRLTGELFF

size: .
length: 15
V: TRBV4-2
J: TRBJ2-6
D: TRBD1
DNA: TGTGCCAGCGAAGGGGGCTCAGGCGGGGCCAACGTCCTGACTTTC
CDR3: CASEGGSGGANVLTF

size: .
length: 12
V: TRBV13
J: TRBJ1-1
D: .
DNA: TGTGCCAGCAGTTCACAAAACACTGAAGCTTTCTTT
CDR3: CASSSQNTEAFF

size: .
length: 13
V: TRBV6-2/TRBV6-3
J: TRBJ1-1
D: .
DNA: TGTGCCAGCAGTTACTCGGGCCCTAATGAAGCTTTCTTT
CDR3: CASSYSGPNEAFF

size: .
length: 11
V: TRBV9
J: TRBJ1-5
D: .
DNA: TGTGCCAGCAGCGCCGATCAGCCCCAGCATTTT
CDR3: CASSADQPQHF

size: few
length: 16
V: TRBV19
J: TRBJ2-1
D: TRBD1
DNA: TGTGCCAGTAGTATAGGTCCGGGACAGACATACAATGAGCAGTTCTTC
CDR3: CASSIGPGQTYNEQFF

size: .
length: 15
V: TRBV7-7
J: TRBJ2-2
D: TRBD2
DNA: TGTGCTAGCAGCTTTGTGTACGGGGGGACCGGGGAGCTGTTTTTT
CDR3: CASSFVYGGTGELFF

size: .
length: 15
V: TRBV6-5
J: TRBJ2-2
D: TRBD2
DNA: TGTGCCAGCGAGGAAGGAGGAAGCGGGGCCGGGGAGCTGTTTTTT
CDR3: CASEEGGSGAGELFF

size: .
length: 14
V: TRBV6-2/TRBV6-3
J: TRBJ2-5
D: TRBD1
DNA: TGTGCCAGCAGTTGGCGTACAGGGGCAGAGACCCAGTACTTC
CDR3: CASSWRTGAETQYF

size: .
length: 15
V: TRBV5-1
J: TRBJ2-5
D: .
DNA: TGCGCCAGCAGCCTGCAGGTGTCGTACCAAGAGACCCAGTACTTC
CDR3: CASSLQVSYQETQYF

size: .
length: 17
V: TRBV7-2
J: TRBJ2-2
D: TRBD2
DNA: TGTGCCAGCAGCTTAGGGGGAGCGGGGGCGAACACCGGGGAGCTGTTTTTT
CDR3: CASSLGGAGANTGELFF

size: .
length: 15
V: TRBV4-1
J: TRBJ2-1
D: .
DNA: TGCGCCAGCAGCCAAGAGGGCCTAACTTACAATGAGCAGTTCTTC
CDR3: CASSQEGLTYNEQFF

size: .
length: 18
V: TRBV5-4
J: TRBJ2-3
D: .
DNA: TGTGCCAGCAGCCCAAGCCTTAAGGACAGAAGTCCCACAGATACGCAGTATTTT
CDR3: CASSPSLKDRSPTDTQYF